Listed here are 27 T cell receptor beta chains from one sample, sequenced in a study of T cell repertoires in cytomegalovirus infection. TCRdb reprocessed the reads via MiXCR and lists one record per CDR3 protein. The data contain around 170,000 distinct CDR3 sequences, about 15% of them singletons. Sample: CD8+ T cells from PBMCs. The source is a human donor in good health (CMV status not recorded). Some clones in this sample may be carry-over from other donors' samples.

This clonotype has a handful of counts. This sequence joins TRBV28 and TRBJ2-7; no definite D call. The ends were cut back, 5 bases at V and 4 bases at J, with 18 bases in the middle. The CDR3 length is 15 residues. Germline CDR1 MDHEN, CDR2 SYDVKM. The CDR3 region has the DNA TGTGCCAGCAGTAAACGTTTGAATGGTGATTACGAGCAGTACTTC. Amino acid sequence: CASSKRLNGDYEQYF.

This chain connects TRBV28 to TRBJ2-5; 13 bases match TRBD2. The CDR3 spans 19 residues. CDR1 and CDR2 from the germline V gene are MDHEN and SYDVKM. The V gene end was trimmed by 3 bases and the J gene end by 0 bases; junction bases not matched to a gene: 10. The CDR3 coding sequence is TGTGCCAGCAGTTTCTCTCCGGGACTAGCGGGGAGGGACCAAGAGACCCAGTACTTC. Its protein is CASSFSPGLAGRDQETQYF.

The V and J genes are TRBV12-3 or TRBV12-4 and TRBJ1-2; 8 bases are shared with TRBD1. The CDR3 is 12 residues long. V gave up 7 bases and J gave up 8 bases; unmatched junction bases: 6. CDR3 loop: CASTTGGYGYTF. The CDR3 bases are TGTGCCAGCACCACAGGGGGGTACGGCTACACCTTC.

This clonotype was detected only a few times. CDR3 in amino acids: CASSSYGTGYDTEAFF. CDR3 coding DNA: TGCGCCAGCAGCTCATACGGGACAGGGTATGACACTGAAGCTTTCTTT. The chain is built from TRBV5-1 and TRBJ1-1, with 9 positions matching TRBD1. After removal of 3 bases from V and 3 bases from J, the junction contained 9 bases not matched to a gene. The CDR3 runs to 16 residues. Germline loops: CDR1 SGHRS, CDR2 YFSETQ.

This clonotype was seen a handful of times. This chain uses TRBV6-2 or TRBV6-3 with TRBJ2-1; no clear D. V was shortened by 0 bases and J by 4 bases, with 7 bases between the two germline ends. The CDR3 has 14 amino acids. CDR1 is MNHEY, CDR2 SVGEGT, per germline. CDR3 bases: TGTGCCAGCAGTTACTCAGGGTTGTACAATGAGCAGTTCTTC. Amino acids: CASSYSGLYNEQFF.

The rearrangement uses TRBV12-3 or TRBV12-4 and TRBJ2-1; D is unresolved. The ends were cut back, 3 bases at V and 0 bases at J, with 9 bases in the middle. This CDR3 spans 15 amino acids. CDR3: CASSFRRNSYNEQFF. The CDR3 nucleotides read TGTGCCAGCAGTTTTAGGCGGAACTCCTACAATGAGCAGTTCTTC.

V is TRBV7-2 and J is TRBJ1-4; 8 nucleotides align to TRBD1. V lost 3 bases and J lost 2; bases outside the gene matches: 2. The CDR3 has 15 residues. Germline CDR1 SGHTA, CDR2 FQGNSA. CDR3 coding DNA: TGTGCCAGCAGCTTCAGGGGGCGGACTAATGAAAAACTGTTTTTT. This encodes CASSFRGRTNEKLFF.

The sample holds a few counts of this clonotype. CDR3 nucleotides: TGTGCCAGCAGCTCAAACGACCGGGCACGGGAGCCCCAGCATTTT. Amino acid sequence: CASSSNDRAREPQHF. This chain uses TRBV12-3 or TRBV12-4 with TRBJ1-5, with D uncertain. V gave up 6 bases and J gave up 8 bases, with 20 bases separating them. This CDR3 is built from 15 residues.

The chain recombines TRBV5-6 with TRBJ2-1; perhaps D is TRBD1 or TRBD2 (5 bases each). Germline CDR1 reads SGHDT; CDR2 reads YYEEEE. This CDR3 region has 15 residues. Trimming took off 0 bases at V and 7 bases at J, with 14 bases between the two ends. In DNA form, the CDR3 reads TGTGCCAGCAGCTTGGTTGCCAGGGAGAAGAATGAGCAGTTCTTC. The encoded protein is CASSLVAREKNEQFF.

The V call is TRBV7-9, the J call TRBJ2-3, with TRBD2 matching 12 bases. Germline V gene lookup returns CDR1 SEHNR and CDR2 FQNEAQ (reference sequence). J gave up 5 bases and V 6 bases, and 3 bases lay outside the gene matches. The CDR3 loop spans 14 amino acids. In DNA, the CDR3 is TGTGCCAGCAGGACTAGCGGGAGTGAAGATACGCAGTATTTT. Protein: CASRTSGSEDTQYF.

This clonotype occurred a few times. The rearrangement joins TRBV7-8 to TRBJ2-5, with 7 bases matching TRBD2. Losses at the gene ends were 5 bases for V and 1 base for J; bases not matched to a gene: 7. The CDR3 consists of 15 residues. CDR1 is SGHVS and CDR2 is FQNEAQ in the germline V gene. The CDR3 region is CASSPSGIFQETQYF. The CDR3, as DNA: TGTGCCAGCAGCCCAAGCGGGATATTCCAAGAGACCCAGTACTTC.

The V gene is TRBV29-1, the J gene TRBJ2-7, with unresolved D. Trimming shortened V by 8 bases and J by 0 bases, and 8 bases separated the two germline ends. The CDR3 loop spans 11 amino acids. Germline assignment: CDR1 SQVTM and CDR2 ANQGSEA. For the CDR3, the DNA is TGCAGCTCCCGGAGCTCCTACGAGCAGTACTTC. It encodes CSSRSSYEQYF.

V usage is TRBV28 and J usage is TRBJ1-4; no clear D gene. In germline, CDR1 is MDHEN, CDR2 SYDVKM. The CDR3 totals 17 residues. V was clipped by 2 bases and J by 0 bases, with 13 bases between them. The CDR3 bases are TGTGCCAGCAGTTTAAATGCAGGATCGACAACTAATGAAAAACTGTTTTTT. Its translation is CASSLNAGSTTNEKLFF.

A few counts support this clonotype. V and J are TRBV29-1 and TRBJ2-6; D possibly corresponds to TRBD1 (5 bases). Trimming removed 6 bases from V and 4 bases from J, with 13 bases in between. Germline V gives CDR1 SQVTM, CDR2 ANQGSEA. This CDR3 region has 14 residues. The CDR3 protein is CSVSQGTGANVLTF. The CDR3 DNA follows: TGCAGCGTGAGCCAGGGAACCGGGGCCAACGTCCTGACTTTC. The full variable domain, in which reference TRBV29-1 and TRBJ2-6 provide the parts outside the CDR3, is SAVISQKPSRDICQRGTSLTIQCQVDSQVTMMFWYRQQPGQSLTLIATANQGSEATYESGFVIDKFPISRPNLTFSTLTVSNMSPEDSSIYLCSVSQGTGANVLTFGAGSRLTVL.

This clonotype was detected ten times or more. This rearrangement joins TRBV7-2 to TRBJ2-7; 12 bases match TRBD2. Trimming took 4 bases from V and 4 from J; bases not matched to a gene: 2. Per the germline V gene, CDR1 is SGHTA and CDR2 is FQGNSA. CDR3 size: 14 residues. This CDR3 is CASSSSGRGYEQYF. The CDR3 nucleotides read TGTGCCAGCAGCTCTAGCGGGAGGGGGTACGAGCAGTACTTC.

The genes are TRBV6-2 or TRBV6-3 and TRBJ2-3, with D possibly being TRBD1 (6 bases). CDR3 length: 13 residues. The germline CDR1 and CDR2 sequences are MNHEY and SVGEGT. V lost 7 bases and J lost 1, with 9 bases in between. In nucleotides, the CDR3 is TGTGCCAGCACCTGGACAGGCACAGATACGCAGTATTTT. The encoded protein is CASTWTGTDTQYF.

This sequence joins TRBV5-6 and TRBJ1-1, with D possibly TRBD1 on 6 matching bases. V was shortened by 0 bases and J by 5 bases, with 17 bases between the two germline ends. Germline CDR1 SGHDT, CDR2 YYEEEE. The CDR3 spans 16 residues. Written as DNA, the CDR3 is TGTGCCAGCAGCTTGGCCTGGGAACAGGGAAGTACTGAAGCTTTCTTT. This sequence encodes CASSLAWEQGSTEAFF.

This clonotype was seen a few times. CDR3 bases: TGCAGCGTTGGGGCGGGGAGCTCCTACAATGAGCAGTTCTTC. Translated: CSVGAGSSYNEQFF. The chain recombines TRBV29-1 with TRBJ2-1; D is perhaps TRBD2 (6 bases). From germline, CDR1 is SQVTM and CDR2 ANQGSEA. The length of the CDR3 is 14 residues. V lost 4 bases, J lost 0 bases, and 10 bases lay in between.

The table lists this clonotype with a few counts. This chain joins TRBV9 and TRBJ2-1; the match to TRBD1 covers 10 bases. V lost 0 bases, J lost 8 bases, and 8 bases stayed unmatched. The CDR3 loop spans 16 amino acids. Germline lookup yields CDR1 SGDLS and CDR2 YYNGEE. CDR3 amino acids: CASSVGGTGVVYEQFF. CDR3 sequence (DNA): TGTGCCAGCAGCGTAGGAGGGACAGGGGTCGTCTATGAGCAGTTCTTC.

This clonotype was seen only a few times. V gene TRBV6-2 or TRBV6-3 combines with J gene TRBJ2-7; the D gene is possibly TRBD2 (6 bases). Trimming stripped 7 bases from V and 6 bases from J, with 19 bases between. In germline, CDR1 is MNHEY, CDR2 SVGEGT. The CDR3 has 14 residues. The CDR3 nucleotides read TGTGCCAGCAAGCTGGAGCCGCTCGGGGGCGAGCAGTACTTC. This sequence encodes CASKLEPLGGEQYF.

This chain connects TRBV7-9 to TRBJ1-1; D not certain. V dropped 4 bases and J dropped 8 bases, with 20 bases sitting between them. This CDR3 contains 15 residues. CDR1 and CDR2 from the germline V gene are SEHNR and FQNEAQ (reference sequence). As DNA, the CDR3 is TGTGCCAGCAGCTCCCGTCAGGTGGCTGGTATGGAAGCTTTCTTT. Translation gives CASSSRQVAGMEAFF.

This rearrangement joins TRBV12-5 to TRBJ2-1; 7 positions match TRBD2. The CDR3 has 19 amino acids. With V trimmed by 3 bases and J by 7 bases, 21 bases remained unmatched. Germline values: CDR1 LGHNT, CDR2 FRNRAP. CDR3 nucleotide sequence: TGTGCTAGTGGTTTTGCCCTACTTGACCTGGACTCAGCGGGGAATGAGCAGTTCTTC. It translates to CASGFALLDLDSAGNEQFF.

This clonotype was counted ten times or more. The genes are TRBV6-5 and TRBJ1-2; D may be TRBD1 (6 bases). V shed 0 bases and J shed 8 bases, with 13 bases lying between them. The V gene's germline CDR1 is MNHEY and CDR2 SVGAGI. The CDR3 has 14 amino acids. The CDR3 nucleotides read TGTGCCAGCAGTTACTCTGTTGGGGGCGAGGGCTACACCTTC. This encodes CASSYSVGGEGYTF.

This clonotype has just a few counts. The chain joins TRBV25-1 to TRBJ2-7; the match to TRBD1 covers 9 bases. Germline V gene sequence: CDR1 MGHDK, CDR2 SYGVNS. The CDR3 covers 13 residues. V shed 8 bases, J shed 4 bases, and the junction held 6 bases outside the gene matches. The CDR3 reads CASGTGIGYEQYF. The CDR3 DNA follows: TGTGCCAGCGGGACAGGGATTGGGTACGAGCAGTACTTC.

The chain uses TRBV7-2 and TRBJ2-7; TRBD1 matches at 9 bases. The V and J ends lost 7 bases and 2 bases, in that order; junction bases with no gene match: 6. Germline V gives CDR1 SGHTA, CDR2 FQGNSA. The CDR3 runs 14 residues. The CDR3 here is CASTPTGGTYEQYF. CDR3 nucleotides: TGTGCCAGCACGCCGACAGGGGGTACCTACGAGCAGTACTTC.

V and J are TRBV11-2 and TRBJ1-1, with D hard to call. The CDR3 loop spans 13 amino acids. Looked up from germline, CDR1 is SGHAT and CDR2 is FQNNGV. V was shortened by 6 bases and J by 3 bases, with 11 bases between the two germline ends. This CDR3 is CASRLTGYTEAFF. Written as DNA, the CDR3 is TGTGCCAGCAGACTGACCGGGTACACTGAAGCTTTCTTT. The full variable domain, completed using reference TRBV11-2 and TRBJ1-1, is EAGVAQSPRYKIIEKRQSVAFWCNPISGHATLYWYQQILGQGPKLLIQFQNNGVVDDSQLPKDRFSAERLKGVDSTLKIQPAKLEDSAVYLCASRLTGYTEAFFGQGTRLTVV.

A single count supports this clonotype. Here the CDR3 reads CASMGTVSYEQYF. The CDR3 DNA reads TGTGCCAGCATGGGGACAGTCTCCTACGAGCAGTACTTC. The chain couples TRBV7-4 to TRBJ2-7; 7 nucleotides align to TRBD1. V gave up 7 bases and J gave up 0 bases; unmatched junction bases: 3. CDR3 size: 13 residues. Per the germline V gene, CDR1 is SGHVT and CDR2 is SQSDAQ.